This entry is about one TCR beta chain. Source study methods: Using reference gene primer amplification, nucleated cell counts were estimated. TCRdb's table, derived via immunoSEQ multiplex PCR, lists solely in-frame clones and lacks some. From that table come the V and J calls and clone size; the DNA was used to work out D and trimming. The sample comprises tens of thousands of clones, 80% to 90% of which are singletons, and approximately 4.7% rests with the top ten. The record originates from a study of blood T cell repertoires in COVID-19. Study summary: Samples of COVID-19 (acute and convalescent) were obtained from the United States, Italy and Spain. Sources were T cells, B-cell-depleted T cells, or PBMCs; the material itself was cDNA or gDNA.

CDR1 is LGHNA, CDR2 YSLEER, per germline. The length of the CDR3 is 15 residues. The J segment lost 8 bases and the V segment lost 0 bases, leaving 4 bases of the junction unmatched. The rearrangement links TRBV4-3 to TRBJ2-7; 13 bases agree with TRBD2. Sequencing was performed on peripheral blood. The source is a man aged 50-59 years with active COVID-19. Here the CDR3 DNA reads TGCGCCAGCAGCCAAGATAGACTAGCGGGAGGCCAGCAGTACTTC. Translated, it gives CASSQDRLAGGQQYF.